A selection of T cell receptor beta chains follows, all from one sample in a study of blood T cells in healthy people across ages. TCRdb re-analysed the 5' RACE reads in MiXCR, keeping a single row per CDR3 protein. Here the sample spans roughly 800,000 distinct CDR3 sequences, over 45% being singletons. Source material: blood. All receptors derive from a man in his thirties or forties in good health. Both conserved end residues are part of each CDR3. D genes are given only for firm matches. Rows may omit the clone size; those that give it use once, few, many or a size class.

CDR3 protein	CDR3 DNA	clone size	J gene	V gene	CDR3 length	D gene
CASAGDGYNEQFF	TGTGCGTCCGCCGGCGATGGGTACAATGAGCAGTTCTTC	.	TRBJ2-1	TRBV28	13	.
CASSQGPLEQYF	TGTGCCAGCAGCCAAGGGCCCCTCGAGCAGTACTTC	.	TRBJ2-7	TRBV3-1	12	.
CSARDITDPQETQYF	TGCAGTGCTAGGGATATTACGGACCCCCAAGAGACCCAGTACTTC	few	TRBJ2-5	TRBV20-1	15	.
CSVVVGYEQYF	TGCAGCGTTGTAGTGGGCTACGAGCAGTACTTC	many	TRBJ2-7	TRBV29-1	11	.
CASTTTLNTGELFF	TGTGCCAGCACAACGACCCTGAACACCGGGGAGCTGTTTTTT	few	TRBJ2-2	TRBV12-3/TRBV12-4	14	.
CSALSDATQYF	TGCAGCGCACTAAGCGATGCTACGCAGTATTTT	few	TRBJ2-3	TRBV29-1	11	.
CASSLAPGRGLTDTQYF	TGTGCCAGCAGTTTGGCCCCTGGGCGGGGGTTAACAGATACGCAGTATTTT	.	TRBJ2-3	TRBV12-3/TRBV12-4	17	TRBD2
CASSSGTPKRETQYF	TGCGCCAGCAGCTCCGGGACACCTAAGCGCGAGACCCAGTACTTC	.	TRBJ2-5	TRBV5-1	15	.
CSVPDNLDRDTTDTQYF	TGCAGCGTTCCTGATAATTTGGACAGGGACACCACAGATACGCAGTATTTT	once	TRBJ2-3	TRBV29-1	17	TRBD1
CASTKAVYEQYF	TGTGCCAGCACGAAGGCGGTCTACGAGCAGTACTTC	few	TRBJ2-7	TRBV2	12	.
CASSLKGESYGYTF	TGTGCCAGCAGCTTAAAAGGGGAGAGCTATGGCTACACCTTC	.	TRBJ1-2	TRBV7-2	14	.
CASRVATYEQYF	TGTGCCAGCCGGGTCGCGACCTACGAGCAGTACTTC	.	TRBJ2-7	TRBV2	12	.
CASSYSHYNEQFF	TGTGCCAGCAGTTACTCGCACTACAATGAGCAGTTCTTC	.	TRBJ2-1	TRBV6-5	13	.
CAIQGANEQFF	TGTGCCATCCAAGGAGCTAATGAGCAGTTCTTC	.	TRBJ2-1	TRBV27	11	.
CASSRQKNEQFF	TGTGCCAGCAGCCGACAGAAGAATGAGCAGTTCTTC	few	TRBJ2-1	TRBV7-2	12	.
CSVETGRYGYTF	TGCAGCGTTGAAACAGGTCGCTATGGCTACACCTTC	.	TRBJ1-2	TRBV29-1	12	.
CASRRKFDTQYF	TGTGCCAGCAGACGGAAGTTTGATACGCAGTATTTT	.	TRBJ2-3	TRBV11-2	12	.
CASGFGAGHKNTEAFF	.	.	TRBJ1-1	TRBV12-5	16	.
CSAKGKTDLQETQYF	TGCAGCGCCAAAGGCAAGACAGACCTCCAAGAGACCCAGTACTTC	.	TRBJ2-5	TRBV29-1	15	.
CASRGQGMKAKNIQYF	TGTGCCAGCAGGGGACAGGGTATGAAGGCCAAAAACATTCAGTACTTC	.	TRBJ2-4	TRBV11-2	16	TRBD1
CASSGTGTGISGANVLTF	TGTGCCAGCAGCGGGACCGGGACTGGCATCTCTGGGGCCAACGTCCTGACTTTC	.	TRBJ2-6	TRBV12-3/TRBV12-4	18	.
CSVRQGREKLFF	TGCAGCGTTCGACAGGGTCGGGAAAAACTGTTTTTT	.	TRBJ1-4	TRBV29-1	12	TRBD1
CSVEGQGNGEQYF	TGCAGCGTGGAGGGACAGGGGAACGGCGAGCAGTACTTC	few	TRBJ2-7	TRBV29-1	13	TRBD1
CAWLGDRYEQYF	TGTGCCTGGTTGGGGGATCGCTACGAGCAGTACTTC	.	TRBJ2-7	TRBV30	12	.
CASKGDRAYEQYF	TGTGCCAGCAAGGGGGACAGGGCCTACGAGCAGTACTTC	few	TRBJ2-7	TRBV7-9	13	TRBD1
CSARDPGLAGKSFTDTQYF	TGCAGTGCTAGAGATCCGGGACTAGCGGGGAAAAGCTTCACAGATACGCAGTATTTT	.	TRBJ2-3	TRBV20-1	19	TRBD2
CASSYSSGLVHPYEQYF	TGTGCCAGCAGTTACTCGAGTGGACTAGTCCACCCCTACGAGCAGTACTTC	.	TRBJ2-7	TRBV6-5	17	TRBD2
CAWSVASEAFF	TGTGCCTGGAGTGTGGCGAGTGAAGCTTTCTTT	.	TRBJ1-1	TRBV30	11	.
CASSHGPNGYTF	TGTGCCAGCAGTCACGGACCCAATGGCTACACCTTC	many	TRBJ1-2	TRBV27	12	.
CASSQPPGARSSYNSPLHF	TGTGCCAGCAGCCAACCCCCAGGGGCTAGGAGCTCCTATAATTCACCCCTCCACTTT	.	TRBJ1-6	TRBV11-2	19	.
CASSPGDWIDTQYF	TGTGCCAGCAGCCCAGGGGACTGGATAGATACGCAGTATTTT	once	TRBJ2-3	TRBV7-9	14	.
CASGVDEQFF	TGTGCAAGCGGGGTGGATGAGCAGTTCTTC	.	TRBJ2-1	TRBV6-2/TRBV6-3	10	TRBD2
CSASKGAREQYF	TGCAGTGCTAGTAAGGGGGCGAGGGAGCAGTACTTC	.	TRBJ2-4	TRBV20-1	12	TRBD1
CASSSGTGLSRETQYF	TGTGCCAGCAGTTCCGGGACAGGGTTATCTCGGGAGACCCAGTACTTC	.	TRBJ2-5	TRBV6-5	16	TRBD1
CASSPGPIGDQYF	TGTGCCAGCAGCCCCGGACCTATCGGAGACCAGTATTTT	.	TRBJ2-3	TRBV7-3	13	.
CASSGSGRRYEQYF	TGTGCCAGCAGTGGGAGCGGTAGGCGGTACGAGCAGTACTTC	.	TRBJ2-7	TRBV25-1	14	.
CASSQGALSYEQYF	TGTGCCAGCAGCCAAGGAGCCCTTTCCTACGAGCAGTACTTC	few	TRBJ2-7	TRBV3-1	14	.
CSASMGLGVRDTQYF	TGCAGTGCTAGTATGGGACTAGGGGTCCGAGATACGCAGTATTTT	.	TRBJ2-3	TRBV20-1	15	TRBD2
CAWRAEGYGYTF	TGTGCCTGGAGGGCAGAAGGCTATGGCTACACCTTC	.	TRBJ1-2	TRBV30	12	.
CSAPTRDYTDTQYF	TGCAGTGCTCCCACCCGGGACTACACAGATACGCAGTATTTT	.	TRBJ2-3	TRBV20-1	14	TRBD2